The T cell receptor beta chain under discussion was sequenced for a study of blood T cells in healthy people across ages. Turning to this clonotype: Its antigen is still unknown.

V was shortened by 0 bases and J by 6 bases, with 10 bases between the two germline ends. The CDR3 contains 13 residues. CDR1 SGDLS and CDR2 YYNGEE come from the germline V gene. Study results and caveats: Estimates of diversity drawn from one million T cells were considered underestimates.

Then a second PCR, running about 7 to 11 cycles, was carried out with a sample-barcoded 5' primer and a J-beta primer mix. TCRdb reprocessed the 5' RACE reads with MiXCR, giving one entry per CDR3 protein. The table records 600,000 to 850,000 distinct CDR3 sequences, roughly 45% of them present only once. The sequencing sample was made of blood. The chain recombines TRBV9 with TRBJ2-7; perhaps TRBD1 as D (6 bases). This clonotype was obtained from a woman between 55 and 75 years old in good health. The CDR3 coding sequence is TGTGCCAGCAGCGTAGTGATAGGGGGCGAGCAGTACTTC. It encodes CASSVVIGGEQYF.